The subject of this entry is one T cell receptor (beta chain). Per the original methods: Reference gene primer amplification yielded estimated nucleated cell counts. Only in-frame clones appear in the TCRdb table, and some are missing; sequencing was by immunoSEQ multiplex PCR. V and J calls and clone size follow that table, whereas D and trimming were derived from the DNA. The sample includes over 110,000 clones, about 86% of them seen just once. The sample comes from a study of blood T cell repertoires in COVID-19. For the study at large: The United States, Italy and Spain supplied acute and convalescent COVID-19 samples. PBMCs, B-cell-depleted T cells, or T cells were the source of the cDNA or gDNA that made up the material.

Germline-derived CDR1 and CDR2 are MDHEN and SYDVKM. CDR3 length equals 16 residues. V was clipped by 3 bases and J by 1 base, with 13 bases between them. The chain carries TRBV28 and TRBJ2-4; D may be TRBD2 (6 bases). The specimen sequenced was peripheral blood. This receptor was obtained from a human donor in a cohort sampled during active COVID-19. The CDR3 DNA is TGTGCCAGCAGTTTTGTTGGAGGGTCGGCCAAAAACATTCAGTACTTC. Protein product: CASSFVGGSAKNIQYF.